The clone carrying this T cell receptor beta chain showed up just a few times. The time point here: sample taken at primary tumor resection. Tumor, nontumor lung or frozen PBMC supplied whole RNA, sequenced without sorting. Samples were donated by 72 untreated early-stage non-small cell lung cancer patients. The sample comes from a study of spatial heterogeneity in lung cancer. The overall study: Beta-chain sequences were consistently detected more often than alpha-chain sequences. Every unique TCR and UMI combination, on average, appeared more than ten times in raw reads.

TCRdb re-called the 5' RACE reads through MiXCR, storing one row per CDR3 protein. The table has tens of thousands of distinct CDR3 sequences, around 13% seen once. From germline, CDR1 is SQVTM and CDR2 ANQGSEA. The ends were cut back, 2 bases at V and 3 bases at J, with 8 bases in the middle. The length of the CDR3 is 13 residues. The specimen comprised PBMCs, sampled at surgery. The clonotype was recovered from a male donor with early-stage non-small cell lung cancer. V and J are TRBV29-1 and TRBJ1-5, with D tentatively TRBD1 (5 bases). CDR3 DNA: TGCAGCGTTGAATTGGGACCCAATCAGCCCCAGCATTTT. This gives the protein CSVELGPNQPQHF. The whole variable domain, remainder taken from reference TRBV29-1 and TRBJ1-5, is SAVISQKPSRDICQRGTSLTIQCQVDSQVTMMFWYRQQPGQSLTLIATANQGSEATYESGFVIDKFPISRPNLTFSTLTVSNMSPEDSSIYLCSVELGPNQPQHFGDGTRLSIL.